This TCR beta chain was found in a study of CD8+ T cells in alopecia areata. Treatment given: oral pan-JAK inhibitor, 5-10 mg twice daily. Reverse transcribed after extraction, RNA yielded cDNA as the sequencing template. Data came from immunoSEQ multiplex PCR; TCRdb stores just in-frame clones and leaves some out. The sample has 140,000 to 150,000 clones; 45% to 60% are singletons. The V gene's germline CDR1 is SQVTM and CDR2 ANQGSEA. The CDR3 sequence is 14 residues long. V gave up 3 bases and J gave up 0 bases, with 6 bases separating them. Regarding the study as a whole: Persistence in scalp and blood during tofacitinib was observed for many expanded lesional clones.

With respect to this clone: Its cognate antigen is unknown.

The specimen comprised CD8+ T cells sorted from blood, sampled at week 4, from a patient treated with tofacitinib. The receptor's source is a human donor with alopecia areata. The genes are TRBV29-1 and TRBJ2-6; perhaps TRBD2 as D (5 bases). The CDR3 nucleotides are TGCAGCGTTGATGGGAGCTCTGGGGCCAACGTCCTGACTTTC. This codes for CSVDGSSGANVLTF.